What follows are 22 T cell receptor beta chains derived from one specimen sequenced in a study of T-cell memory formation after mild COVID-19. TCRdb redid the calling of the 5' RACE reads with MiXCR, one entry per CDR3 protein. This table holds 250,000 to 300,000 distinct CDR3 sequences, more than 15% found once. The material sequenced was PBMCs or a T cell subset sorted from them (not recorded which). The origin of the receptors is a young man who had mild COVID-19 (a few samples of this study predate the infection). Cell type and time point are not known.

This clonotype was seen a handful of times. The rearrangement links TRBV3-1 to TRBJ1-1; 7 bases are a match to TRBD1. V was clipped by 4 bases and J by 3 bases; unmatched bases: 8. Germline loops: CDR1 LGHDT, CDR2 YNNKEL (reference sequence). CDR3 size: 15 residues. For the CDR3, the DNA is TGTGCCAGCAGCCGTTGGGACAGCCGATACACTGAAGCTTTCTTT. Its protein is CASSRWDSRYTEAFF.

V and J are TRBV30 and TRBJ2-7; possibly TRBD1 for D (6 bases). Germline lookup yields CDR1 GTSNPN and CDR2 SVGIG (reference sequence). The CDR3 contains 12 residues. V lost 1 base to trimming and J lost 8 bases, with 12 bases between them. The CDR3 sequence is CAWSATGYQQYF. Here the CDR3 DNA reads TGTGCCTGGAGTGCCACAGGGTACCAGCAGTACTTC.

The chain combines TRBV5-5 with TRBJ1-1, with D perhaps TRBD1 (6 bases). Germline values: CDR1 SGHKS, CDR2 YYEKEE (reference sequence). Trimming took 4 bases from V and 1 from J, leaving 11 bases between them. This CDR3 is built from 14 residues. The CDR3 nucleotides read TGTGCCAGCAGCCTCGGGACAACGAACACTGAAGCTTTCTTT. Its translation is CASSLGTTNTEAFF.

J is TRBJ1-4 and V is TRBV7-2; perhaps TRBD1 as D (5 bases). The CDR3 sequence is 14 residues long. CDR1 is SGHTA and CDR2 is FQGNSA in the germline V gene. V was trimmed by 1 base and J by 7 bases, leaving 10 bases between them. The CDR3 coding sequence is TGTGCCAGCAGCTTAGTGGTGGGGCGTGAAAAACTGTTTTTT. Residues: CASSLVVGREKLFF. Full variable domain (remainder filled in from reference TRBV7-2 and TRBJ1-4): GAGVSQSPSNKVTEKGKDVELRCDPISGHTALYWYRQSLGQGLEFLIYFQGNSAPDKSGLPSDRFSAERTGGSVSTLTIQRTQQEDSAVYLCASSLVVGREKLFFGSGTQLSVL.

The rearrangement links TRBV7-9 to TRBJ2-3; D is undetermined. The germline V gene has CDR1 SEHNR and CDR2 FQNEAQ (reference sequence). The CDR3 consists of 14 residues. V gave up 10 bases and J gave up 0 bases, with 14 bases separating them. The CDR3 DNA follows: TGTGCCAACCTCGACGTCACTAGCACAGATACGCAGTATTTT. Its protein product is CANLDVTSTDTQYF.

The chain carries TRBV7-2 and TRBJ2-1; 7 bases map to TRBD2. Trimming removed 2 bases from V and 7 bases from J; junction bases left unmatched: 8. The CDR3 loop spans 15 amino acids. Per germline, CDR1 SGHTA and CDR2 FQGNSA. CDR3 coding DNA: TGTGCCAGCAGCTTATTTGCGGGGGTCGGTAATGAGCAGTTCTTC. Its protein product is CASSLFAGVGNEQFF.

This clonotype was counted only a few times. The gene calls are TRBV19 and TRBJ1-5, with TRBD1 matching over 8 bases. CDR3 length: 13 residues. V lost 8 bases, J lost 4 bases, and 4 bases stayed unmatched. CDR1 is LNHDA and CDR2 is SQIVND in the germline V gene (reference sequence). CDR3 in DNA: TGTGCCAGTGGGACAGGATCAAATCAGCCCCAGCATTTT. It codes for CASGTGSNQPQHF.

This clonotype was detected only a few times. The rearrangement links TRBV9 to TRBJ1-6, with unresolved D. V dropped 3 bases and J dropped 10 bases, with 11 bases sitting between them. The CDR3 runs 13 residues. Germline V gives CDR1 SGDLS, CDR2 YYNGEE. CDR3: CASSAQSRSPLHF. The CDR3, as DNA: TGTGCCAGCAGCGCCCAGAGTCGATCACCCCTCCACTTT.

The CDR3 loop reads CASTPSLASQETQYF. The CDR3 nucleotides are TGTGCCAGTACCCCCAGTCTAGCGAGCCAAGAGACCCAGTACTTC. The chain uses TRBV19 and TRBJ2-5; D perhaps matches TRBD2 (6 bases). The CDR3 totals 15 residues. Germline V gene data show CDR1 as LNHDA and CDR2 as SQIVND (reference sequence). Trimming took 7 bases from V and 1 from J, leaving 16 bases between them.

This clonotype has at least ten counts. Compared with germline, one end of the junction differs, possibly owing to a read error. The chain is built from TRBV12-3 or TRBV12-4 and TRBJ2-1, with 8 bases matching TRBD1. CDR3 length equals 15 residues. The CDR3 DNA follows: TGTGCCAGCAGCCATAACCGGGGACAGGCGGGTCCGACGGTCTTC. Translation: CASSHNRGQAGPTVF.

This clonotype was seen a few times. The V and J genes are TRBV7-2 and TRBJ2-6, with D possibly matching TRBD1 (5 bases). V was shortened by 2 bases and J by 0 bases, with 14 bases between the two germline ends. CDR1 is SGHTA, CDR2 FQGNSA, per germline. The CDR3 spans 18 residues. The CDR3 DNA sequence: TGTGCCAGCAGCTTAAGGGGCACTTACTACTCTGGGGCCAACGTCCTGACTTTC. As protein: CASSLRGTYYSGANVLTF.

The CDR3 loop is CAISGTAGELFF. DNA for the CDR3: TGTGCCATCTCCGGTACCGCCGGGGAGCTGTTTTTT. The chain recombines TRBV10-3 with TRBJ2-2; unclear D gene. Trimming stripped 8 bases from V and 6 bases from J, with 10 bases between. The CDR3 is 12 amino acids. Germline lookup yields CDR1 ENHRY and CDR2 SYGVKD.

The sample holds a few counts of this clonotype. This chain uses TRBV7-6 with TRBJ2-3, with a tentative D call TRBD1 (5 bases). Germline V gene lookup returns CDR1 SGHVS and CDR2 FNYEAQ. Trimming took off 5 bases at V and 5 bases at J, with 14 bases between the two ends. The CDR3 is 14 amino acids. The CDR3, as DNA: TGTGCCAGCAGCCCACGTCCCCAGGGAGATACGCAGTATTTT. Protein product: CASSPRPQGDTQYF.

CDR3 sequence (DNA): TGTGCCAGCGGGGGACAGGGTCACTATGGCTACACCTTC. Protein sequence: CASGGQGHYGYTF. This chain connects TRBV2 to TRBJ1-2; TRBD1 agrees at 9 bases. The V and J ends lost 8 bases and 3 bases, in that order; junction bases with no gene match: 4. The CDR3 contains 13 residues. Germline V CDR1 and CDR2: SNHLY, FYNNEI.

The CDR3 reads CASTTHRTGELFF. The CDR3 DNA is TGTGCCAGCACGACACACCGCACCGGGGAGCTGTTTTTT. The rearrangement links TRBV6-5 to TRBJ2-2; no definite D call. This CDR3 spans 13 amino acids. Looked up from germline, CDR1 is MNHEY and CDR2 is SVGAGI. Trimming removed 7 bases from V and 4 bases from J, with 10 bases in between.

The table lists this clonotype with a few counts. The rearrangement joins TRBV7-9 to TRBJ2-7; TRBD1 is a possible D gene (6 bases). The CDR3 is made up of 14 amino acids. CDR1 is SEHNR and CDR2 is FQNEAQ in the germline V gene (reference sequence). Trimming stripped 6 bases from V and 5 bases from J, with 17 bases between. The CDR3 protein is CASSPTGSWNEQYF. DNA of the CDR3: TGTGCCAGCAGTCCGACAGGTTCTTGGAACGAGCAGTACTTC.

The table lists this clonotype with a few counts. This sequence joins TRBV5-1 and TRBJ1-2; no reliable D call. The V end was cut by 0 bases, the J end by 6 bases, with 9 bases between. From germline, CDR1 is SGHRS and CDR2 YFSETQ. This CDR3 has 13 residues. The CDR3 spells CASSLAPGNGYTF. The CDR3, as DNA: TGCGCCAGCAGCTTGGCCCCGGGAAATGGCTACACCTTC.

The chain is built from TRBV6-5 and TRBJ1-1; D is undetermined. The CDR3 is made up of 15 amino acids. V lost 5 bases to trimming and J lost 4 bases, with 17 bases between them. Germline V gene lookup returns CDR1 MNHEY and CDR2 SVGAGI. The CDR3 sequence: CASSPRSEGPTEAFF. The CDR3 nucleotides read TGTGCCAGCAGTCCCCGGTCGGAGGGCCCCACTGAAGCTTTCTTT.

The sample holds a few counts of this clonotype. The J gene is TRBJ2-1, the V gene TRBV5-1; D tentatively reads TRBD1 or TRBD2 (6 bases each). Germline loops: CDR1 SGHRS, CDR2 YFSETQ. The CDR3 covers 14 residues. Trimming took off 3 bases at V and 8 bases at J, with 15 bases between the two ends. CDR3 loop: CASSWRGVEDEQFF. The CDR3 DNA is TGCGCCAGCAGCTGGAGGGGGGTTGAGGATGAGCAGTTCTTC.

The V call is TRBV6-5, the J call TRBJ2-6; TRBD1 matches 9 bases. After removal of 5 bases from V and 2 bases from J, the junction contained 7 bases not matched to a gene. This CDR3 is 17 amino acids long. Germline CDR1 is MNHEY and CDR2 is SVGAGI. The CDR3 sequence: CASSTGGATTGANVLTF. The CDR3 DNA reads TGTGCCAGCAGTACAGGGGGCGCAACGACTGGGGCCAACGTCCTGACTTTC.

The rearrangement links TRBV4-1 to TRBJ1-1; possible D gene TRBD1, 6 bases. V was shortened by 0 bases and J by 3 bases, with 17 bases between the two germline ends. Germline CDR1 is MGHRA and CDR2 is YSYEKL. The CDR3 loop spans 17 amino acids. The CDR3 sequence: CASSQDPSRTVDTEAFF. Written as DNA, the CDR3 is TGCGCCAGCAGCCAAGATCCTTCACGGACAGTGGACACTGAAGCTTTCTTT.

The V gene is TRBV20-1, the J gene TRBJ2-2; 7 bases fit TRBD1. The CDR3 is 16 residues long. Unmatched junction bases numbered 7, after V lost 0 bases and J lost 3 bases. Germline CDR1 is DFQATT and CDR2 is SNEGSKA (reference sequence). CDR3 in amino acids: CSARDPGGRDTGELFF. For the CDR3, the DNA is TGCAGTGCTAGAGACCCAGGGGGAAGGGACACCGGGGAGCTGTTTTTT.